The 16 T cell receptor beta chains presented below share a single source sample, sequenced in a study of cytomegalovirus exposure and HLA in healthy donors. PCR employed 60 Vbeta and 13 Jbeta primers. Clones were read by immunoSEQ multiplex PCR, and TCRdb kept only the in-frame ones, dropping some. The table shows 150,000 or so clones, with less than 10% occurring only once. Sequenced input: PBMCs. The receptors come from a man in his forties or fifties in good health and CMV-seronegative.

This clone was counted ten times or more. The chain combines TRBV28 with TRBJ2-6, with D uncertain. From germline, CDR1 is MDHEN and CDR2 SYDVKM. This CDR3 comprises 15 residues. V dropped 5 bases and J dropped 4 bases, with 12 bases sitting between them. This chain's CDR3 is CASSPPESGANVLTF. CDR3 DNA: TGTGCCAGCAGTCCCCCGGAGTCCGGGGCCAACGTCCTGACTTTC.

This clone was seen more than once but under ten times. The V gene is TRBV25-1, the J gene TRBJ2-2; tentative D call: TRBD1 (5 bases). The germline V and J ends were trimmed by 3 bases and 2 bases, with 10 bases remaining between them. There are 15 residues in the CDR3. Looked up from germline, CDR1 is MGHDK and CDR2 is SYGVNS. The DNA for the CDR3 is TGTGCCAGCAGTGACCAGGGTGTTAACACCGGGGAGCTGTTTTTT. Its translation is CASSDQGVNTGELFF.

This chain joins TRBV5-1 and TRBJ2-3, with a weak D call TRBD2 (6 bases). V was trimmed by 1 base and J by 7 bases, leaving 10 bases between them. Per the germline V gene, CDR1 is SGHRS and CDR2 is YFSETQ. The CDR3 runs to 13 residues. The CDR3 nucleotides read TGCGCCAGCAGCTTGACTAGCAGTAATACGCAGTATTTT. It encodes CASSLTSSNTQYF.

The chain has TRBV29-1 and TRBJ1-2; D unresolved. The V and J ends lost 7 bases and 4 bases respectively, with 13 bases between them. Per germline, CDR1 SQVTM and CDR2 ANQGSEA. The CDR3 runs 12 residues. The CDR3 here is CSGGGNGYGYTF. The CDR3 DNA follows: TGCAGCGGGGGAGGGAACGGCTATGGCTACACCTTC.

This clone came up a few times. The CDR3 spells CASSLAGAGGNTIYF. The CDR3 DNA reads as TGCGCCAGCAGCTTAGCGGGGGCTGGTGGAAACACCATATATTTT. J is TRBJ1-3 and V is TRBV5-1; perhaps TRBD1 as D (6 bases). The CDR3 loop spans 15 amino acids. V was cut by 2 bases and J by 3 bases, with 12 bases left in between. The V gene's germline CDR1 is SGHRS and CDR2 YFSETQ.

Only a few counts were recorded for this clone. The chain combines TRBV6-5 with TRBJ1-1; D possibly corresponds to TRBD1 (6 bases). The CDR3 contains 14 residues. Germline CDR1 reads MNHEY; CDR2 reads SVGAGI. Trimming took 6 bases from V and 0 from J, leaving 11 bases between them. CDR3 region: CASRRTEMNTEAFF. In nucleotides, the CDR3 is TGTGCCAGCAGACGGACAGAGATGAACACTGAAGCTTTCTTT.

The rearrangement joins TRBV6-1 to TRBJ1-1; D is undetermined. Germline-derived CDR1 and CDR2 are MNHNS and SASEGT. The CDR3 has 13 amino acids. Between the trimmed V and J ends, which lost 3 bases and 4 bases, there was a span of 9 bases. In DNA, the CDR3 is TGTGCCAGCAGTGATCTAGGGAGCACTGAAGCTTTCTTT. Translating it yields CASSDLGSTEAFF.

This chain uses TRBV6-1 with TRBJ2-2; D perhaps matches TRBD1 (5 bases). Deletions cut 8 bases from V and 0 bases from J, with 10 bases between. This CDR3 is 14 amino acids long. CDR1 and CDR2 from the germline V gene are MNHNS and SASEGT. Here the CDR3 reads CASPTATNTGELFF. In nucleotides, the CDR3 is TGTGCCAGCCCGACAGCCACGAACACCGGGGAGCTGTTTTTT.

J is TRBJ1-2 and V is TRBV18; unclear D gene. CDR1 KGHSH and CDR2 LQKENI come from the germline V gene. V dropped 4 bases and J dropped 0 bases, with 15 bases sitting between them. The CDR3 consists of 16 residues. This chain's CDR3 is CASSRPRSGANYGYTF. CDR3 bases: TGTGCCAGCTCACGTCCGCGGAGCGGAGCTAACTATGGCTACACCTTC. Supplemented by reference TRBV18 and TRBJ1-2, the full variable domain reads NAGVMQNPRHLVRRRGQEARLRCSPMKGHSHVYWYRQLPEEGLKFMVYLQKENIIDESGMPKERFSAEFPKEGPSILRIQQVVRGDSAAYFCASSRPRSGANYGYTFGSGTRLTVV.

This clone has a handful of counts. The chain combines TRBV7-9 with TRBJ2-3, with 9 bases aligning to TRBD2. Germline CDR1 is SEHNR and CDR2 is FQNEAQ (reference sequence). The CDR3 loop spans 13 amino acids. The V and J ends lost 5 bases and 8 bases, in that order; junction bases with no gene match: 5. CDR3: CASSPGLAPTQYF. The CDR3 DNA follows: TGTGCCAGCAGCCCAGGACTAGCGCCTACGCAGTATTTT.

The V call is TRBV10-3, the J call TRBJ1-6; no definite D call. CDR1 and CDR2 from the germline V gene are ENHRY and SYGVKD. Trimming removed 3 bases from V and 0 bases from J, with 9 bases in between. CDR3 length: 16 amino acids. The chain's CDR3 is CAISDRESSYNSPLHF. CDR3 in DNA: TGTGCCATCAGTGATAGGGAGAGCTCCTATAATTCACCCCTCCACTTT.

This clone has a handful of counts. This rearrangement joins TRBV29-1 to TRBJ1-1; weak D call: TRBD1 (6 bases). V gave up 6 bases and J gave up 5 bases, with 22 bases separating them. The CDR3 sequence is 15 residues long. Germline-derived CDR1 and CDR2 are SQVTM and ANQGSEA. The CDR3 spells CSVNPAGTSETEAFF. CDR3 coding DNA: TGCAGCGTGAACCCGGCCGGGACATCCGAAACTGAAGCTTTCTTT.

V and J are TRBV6-5 and TRBJ1-2; D is uncertain. CDR1 MNHEY and CDR2 SVGAGI come from the germline V gene. The CDR3 runs to 13 residues. V shed 5 bases and J shed 10 bases, with 17 bases lying between them. The CDR3 loop reads CASSPPDREFYTF. CDR3 DNA: TGTGCCAGCAGTCCCCCGGACCGGGAGTTCTACACCTTC.

This clone was seen a handful of times. The chain links TRBV7-7 to TRBJ2-7; 8 bases map to TRBD1. V gave up 5 bases and J gave up 0 bases; unmatched junction bases: 6. The length of the CDR3 is 15 residues. CDR1 SSHAT and CDR2 FNYEAQ come from the germline V gene (reference sequence). CDR3 coding DNA: TGTGCCAGCAGCCTAGGACAGGGAAGCTCCTACGAGCAGTACTTC. This sequence encodes CASSLGQGSSYEQYF. The full variable domain, in which reference TRBV7-7 and TRBJ2-7 provide the parts outside the CDR3, is GAGVSQSPRYKVTKRGQDVTLRCDPISSHATLYWYQQALGQGPEFLTYFNYEAQPDKSGLPSDRFSAERPEGSISTLTIQRTEQRDSAMYRCASSLGQGSSYEQYFGPGTRLTVT.

This clone has a handful of counts. V and J are TRBV27 and TRBJ2-1, with D unclear. Germline values: CDR1 MNHEY, CDR2 SMNVEV (reference sequence). This CDR3 spans 14 amino acids. Trimming took off 6 bases at V and 4 bases at J, with 13 bases between the two ends. The CDR3 nucleotides read TGTGCCAGCAGCCCGACACAAACATACAATGAGCAGTTCTTC. It yields the protein CASSPTQTYNEQFF.

This clone has just a few counts. The chain carries TRBV14 and TRBJ2-5; D unclear. Trimming cost V 4 bases and J 5 bases, with 14 bases left between them. Germline V lookup: CDR1 SGHDN, CDR2 FVKESK. This CDR3 contains 14 residues. CDR3 DNA: TGTGCCAGCAGCCGAGCCCATCTAATGGAGACCCAGTACTTC. This encodes CASSRAHLMETQYF.